Shown below are 7 T cell receptor beta chains from a single sample sequenced in a study of CD8 T cells in ankylosing spondylitis. From the 5' RACE reads, TCRdb called clonotypes with MiXCR, one entry per CDR3 protein. The repertoire holds tens of thousands of distinct CDR3 sequences, with approximately 6% as singletons. What was sequenced was blood, either unsorted or a sorted T cell fraction (not recorded which). The receptors derive from a male donor with ankylosing spondylitis or in good health (not recorded which).

The chain has TRBV2 and TRBJ2-2; no reliable D call. Trimming stripped 6 bases from V and 2 bases from J, with 10 bases between. The germline CDR1 and CDR2 sequences are SNHLY and FYNNEI. The CDR3 runs to 14 residues. The CDR3: CASSFYRNTGELFF. In DNA form, the CDR3 reads TGTGCCAGCAGCTTTTACAGAAACACCGGGGAGCTGTTTTTT.

This clonotype was picked up many times. The J gene is TRBJ2-7, the V gene TRBV20-1; no definite D call. The length of the CDR3 is 11 residues. CDR1 is DFQATT, CDR2 SNEGSKA, per germline (reference sequence). Trimming pared 6 bases from V and 2 bases from J, leaving 8 bases between. The CDR3 loop is CSARTAYEQYF. The CDR3 region has the DNA TGCAGTGCAAGGACGGCCTACGAGCAGTACTTC.

This clonotype was seen many times. The J gene is TRBJ2-1, the V gene TRBV9; 9 bases are a match to TRBD2. Trimming took 7 bases from V and 0 from J; bases not matched to a gene: 20. CDR3 size: 20 residues. Germline CDR1 SGDLS, CDR2 YYNGEE. The CDR3 here is CASGHPVAGVYRASYNEQFF. Here the CDR3 DNA reads TGTGCCAGCGGCCATCCCGTAGCGGGAGTTTATCGGGCCTCCTACAATGAGCAGTTCTTC.

This chain links TRBV5-5 with TRBJ2-7, with TRBD1 as a possible D gene (6 bases). The germline V gene encodes CDR1 SGHKS and CDR2 YYEKEE (reference sequence). This CDR3 is 13 amino acids long. V lost 4 bases and J 2 bases, leaving 10 bases between the germline ends. The CDR3 DNA reads TGTGCCAGCAGCCGACAGGCCACCTACGAGCAGTACTTC. It translates to CASSRQATYEQYF.

The sample holds many counts of this clonotype. The chain links TRBV29-1 to TRBJ2-7; the match to TRBD1 covers 9 bases. Losses at the gene ends were 6 bases for V and 6 bases for J; bases not matched to a gene: 6. Germline CDR1 SQVTM, CDR2 ANQGSEA. The CDR3 runs to 12 residues. In DNA, the CDR3 is TGCAGCGTCCCAAGACAGGGGGGCGAGCAGTACTTC. Translated, it gives CSVPRQGGEQYF.

This clonotype was seen at least ten times. The chain uses TRBV7-2 and TRBJ1-5; D call uncertain. This CDR3 is built from 15 residues. CDR1 is SGHTA, CDR2 FQGNSA, per germline. With 2 bases removed from V and 3 bases from J, the gap between germline ends came to 11 bases. The CDR3 protein is CASSLYAGSNQPQHF. For the CDR3, the DNA is TGTGCCAGCAGCTTATATGCAGGTTCCAATCAGCCCCAGCATTTT.

This clonotype was seen many times. The genes are TRBV28 and TRBJ2-3, with 7 bases that match TRBD1. The V segment lost 5 bases and the J segment 5 bases; nucleotides outside the gene matches: 10. This CDR3 has 15 amino acids. The germline V gene encodes CDR1 MDHEN and CDR2 SYDVKM. In DNA form, the CDR3 reads TGTGCCAGCAGTCCCCAGGGGGTTCAGGGAGATACGCAGTATTTT. Protein: CASSPQGVQGDTQYF.